The 6 T cell receptor beta chains reported below all come from one sample, sequenced in a study of blood T cell repertoires in COVID-19. TCRdb keeps only in-frame clones here, not all; method: immunoSEQ multiplex PCR. The sample carries fewer than 150,000 clones, about 86% recorded once. Sequenced input: peripheral blood. All receptors derive from a woman between 45 and 60 years old with active or convalescent COVID-19.

The genes are TRBV3-1 (or the pseudogene TRBV3-2) and TRBJ1-6; 9 bases align to TRBD1. The CDR3 extends over 14 amino acids. The germline V gene encodes CDR1 LGHDT and CDR2 YNNKEL (reference sequence). The V segment lost 5 bases and the J segment 8 bases; nucleotides outside the gene matches: 4. CDR3: CASSVGQGYSPLHF. The CDR3 DNA reads as TGTGCCAGCAGCGTGGGACAGGGTTATTCACCCCTCCACTTT.

This chain links TRBV29-1 with TRBJ2-3; 12 nucleotides line up with TRBD2. Germline CDR1 is SQVTM and CDR2 is ANQGSEA. V lost 3 bases, J lost 6 bases, and 7 bases stayed unmatched. The CDR3 is 15 residues long. The CDR3 protein is CSVDRGTSGRDTQYF. In DNA form, the CDR3 reads TGCAGCGTTGACAGGGGTACTAGCGGGAGGGATACGCAGTATTTT.

V is TRBV28 and J is TRBJ2-1; 8 positions match TRBD2. V shed 1 base and J 8 bases; nucleotides not matched to a gene: 19. The CDR3 sequence is 19 residues long. Germline CDR1 and CDR2: MDHEN and SYDVKM. The CDR3 coding sequence is TGTGCCAGCAGTTTATCCCTTGGGAGTGATAGCGGGATAGTCTATGAGCAGTTCTTC. Encoded protein: CASSLSLGSDSGIVYEQFF. The full variable domain, with the rest looked up from reference TRBV28 and TRBJ2-1, is DVKVTQSSRYLVKRTGEKVFLECVQDMDHENMFWYRQDPGLGLRLIYFSYDVKMKEKGDIPEGYSVSREKKERFSLILESASTNQTSMYLCASSLSLGSDSGIVYEQFFGPGTRLTVL.

The rearrangement joins TRBV7-2 to TRBJ2-5, with TRBD1 matching 8 bases. CDR1 SGHTA and CDR2 FQGNSA come from the germline V gene. The CDR3 extends over 15 amino acids. The junction had 6 bases not matched to a gene; V was cut back by 5 bases and J by 1 base. Here the CDR3 DNA reads TGTGCCAGCAGCACCCGAACAGGGGGCCAAGAGACCCAGTACTTC. Translating gives CASSTRTGGQETQYF.

The chain couples TRBV19 to TRBJ2-5; 13 bases are shared with TRBD2. The CDR3 spans 15 residues. V dropped 3 bases and J dropped 3; count of bases not matched to a gene: 1. The germline gives CDR1 LNHDA, CDR2 SQIVND (reference sequence). This chain's CDR3 is CASSIGLAGEETQYF. The DNA of the CDR3 is TGTGCCAGTAGTATCGGACTAGCGGGAGAAGAGACCCAGTACTTC. Using reference TRBV19 and TRBJ2-5 for the parts outside the CDR3, the full variable domain is DGGITQSPKYLFRKEGQNVTLSCEQNLNHDAMYWYRQDPGQGLRLIYYSQIVNDFQKGDIAEGYSVSREKKESFPLTVTSAQKNPTAFYLCASSIGLAGEETQYFGPGTRLLVL.

The V call is TRBV18, the J call TRBJ2-1, with D possibly TRBD2 on 6 matching bases. The CDR3 has 17 amino acids. Trimming left V 0 bases short and J 6 bases short, with 18 bases between. Per germline, CDR1 KGHSH and CDR2 LQKENI. CDR3 region: CASSPPKTRDLGNEQFF. The CDR3 DNA follows: TGTGCCAGCTCACCACCCAAGACGCGGGACCTAGGCAATGAGCAGTTCTTC. The full variable domain, its missing parts supplied by reference TRBV18 and TRBJ2-1, is NAGVMQNPRHLVRRRGQEARLRCSPMKGHSHVYWYRQLPEEGLKFMVYLQKENIIDESGMPKERFSAEFPKEGPSILRIQQVVRGDSAAYFCASSPPKTRDLGNEQFFGPGTRLTVL.